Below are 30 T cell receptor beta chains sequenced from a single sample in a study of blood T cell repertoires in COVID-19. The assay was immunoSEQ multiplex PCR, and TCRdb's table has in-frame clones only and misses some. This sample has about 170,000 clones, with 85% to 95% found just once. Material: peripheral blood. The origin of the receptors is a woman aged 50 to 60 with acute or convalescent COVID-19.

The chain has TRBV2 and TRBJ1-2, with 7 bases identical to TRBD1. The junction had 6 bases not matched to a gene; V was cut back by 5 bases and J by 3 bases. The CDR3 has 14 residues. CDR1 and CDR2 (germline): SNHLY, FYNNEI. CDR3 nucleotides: TGTGCCAGCAGTAGGAAGGGGGCTCACTATGGCTACACCTTC. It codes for CASSRKGAHYGYTF.

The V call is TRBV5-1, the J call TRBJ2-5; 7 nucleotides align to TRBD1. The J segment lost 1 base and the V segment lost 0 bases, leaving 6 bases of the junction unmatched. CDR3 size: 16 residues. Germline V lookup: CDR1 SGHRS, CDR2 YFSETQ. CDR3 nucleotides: TGCGCCAGCAGCTTGGGACAGGGTATCGGCCAAGAGACCCAGTACTTC. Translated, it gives CASSLGQGIGQETQYF.

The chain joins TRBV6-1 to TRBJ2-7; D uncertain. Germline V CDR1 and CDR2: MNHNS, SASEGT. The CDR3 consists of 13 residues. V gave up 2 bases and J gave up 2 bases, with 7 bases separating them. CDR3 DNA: TGTGCCAGCAGTGAACAGGCGACCTACGAGCAGTACTTC. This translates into CASSEQATYEQYF.

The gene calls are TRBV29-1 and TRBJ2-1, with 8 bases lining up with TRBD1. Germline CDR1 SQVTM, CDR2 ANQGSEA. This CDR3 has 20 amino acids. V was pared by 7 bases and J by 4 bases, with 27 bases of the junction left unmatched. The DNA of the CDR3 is TGCAGCGCAAACCCACAGGGGGAGTACGACGCCGCCGGTGGGTACAATGAGCAGTTCTTC. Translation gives CSANPQGEYDAAGGYNEQFF.

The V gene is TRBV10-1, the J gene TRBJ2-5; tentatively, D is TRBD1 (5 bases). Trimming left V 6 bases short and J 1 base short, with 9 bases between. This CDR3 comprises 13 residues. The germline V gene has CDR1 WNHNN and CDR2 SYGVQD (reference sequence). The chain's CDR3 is CASSRQIQETQYF. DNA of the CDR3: TGCGCCAGCAGCAGACAGATCCAAGAGACCCAGTACTTC.

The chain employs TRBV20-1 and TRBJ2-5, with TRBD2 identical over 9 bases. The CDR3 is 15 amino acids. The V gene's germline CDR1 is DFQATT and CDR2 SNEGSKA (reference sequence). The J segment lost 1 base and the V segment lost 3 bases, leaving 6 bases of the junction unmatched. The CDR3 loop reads CSASNLAGAQETQYF. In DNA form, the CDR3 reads TGCAGTGCTAGTAATTTAGCGGGAGCCCAAGAGACCCAGTACTTC.

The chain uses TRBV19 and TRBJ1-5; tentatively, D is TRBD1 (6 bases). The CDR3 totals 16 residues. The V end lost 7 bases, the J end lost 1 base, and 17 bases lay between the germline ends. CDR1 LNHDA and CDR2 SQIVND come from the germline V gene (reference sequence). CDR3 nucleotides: TGTGCCAGTACCGAGGGGGGGGCGAGGAGCAATCAGCCCCAGCATTTT. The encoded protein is CASTEGGARSNQPQHF.

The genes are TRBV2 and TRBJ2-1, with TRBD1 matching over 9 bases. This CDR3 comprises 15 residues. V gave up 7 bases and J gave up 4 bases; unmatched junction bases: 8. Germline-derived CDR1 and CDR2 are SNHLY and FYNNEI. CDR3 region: CASIRGQGTYNEQFF. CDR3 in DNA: TGTGCCAGCATCCGAGGACAGGGGACGTACAATGAGCAGTTCTTC. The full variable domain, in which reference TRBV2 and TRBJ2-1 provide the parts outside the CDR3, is EPEVTQTPSHQVTQMGQEVILRCVPISNHLYFYWYRQILGQKVEFLVSFYNNEISEKSEIFDDQFSVERPDGSNFTLKIRSTKLEDSAMYFCASIRGQGTYNEQFFGPGTRLTVL.

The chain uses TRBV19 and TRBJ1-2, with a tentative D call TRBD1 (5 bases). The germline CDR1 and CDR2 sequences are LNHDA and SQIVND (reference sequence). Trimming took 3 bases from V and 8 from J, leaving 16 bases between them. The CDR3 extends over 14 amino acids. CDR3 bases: TGTGCCAGTAGTATCGGGGGACGGATAGGAGGCTACACCTTC. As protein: CASSIGGRIGGYTF.

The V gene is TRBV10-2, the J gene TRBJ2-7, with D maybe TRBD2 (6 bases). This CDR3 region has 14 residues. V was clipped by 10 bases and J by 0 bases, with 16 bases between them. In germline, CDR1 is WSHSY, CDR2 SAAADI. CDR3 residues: CATASFGSSYEQYF. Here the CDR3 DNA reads TGCGCCACCGCCTCCTTCGGGAGCTCCTACGAGCAGTACTTC.

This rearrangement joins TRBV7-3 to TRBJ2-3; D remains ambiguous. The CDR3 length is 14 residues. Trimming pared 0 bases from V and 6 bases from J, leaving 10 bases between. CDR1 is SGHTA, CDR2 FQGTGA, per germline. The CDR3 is CASSLTGYGDTQYF. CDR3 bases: TGTGCCAGCAGCTTAACGGGCTATGGGGATACGCAGTATTTT. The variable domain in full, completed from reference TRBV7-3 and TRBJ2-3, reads GAGVSQTPSNKVTEKGKYVELRCDPISGHTALYWYRQSLGQGPEFLIYFQGTGAADDSGLPNDRFFAVRPEGSVSTLKIQRTERGDSAVYLCASSLTGYGDTQYFGPGTRLTVL.

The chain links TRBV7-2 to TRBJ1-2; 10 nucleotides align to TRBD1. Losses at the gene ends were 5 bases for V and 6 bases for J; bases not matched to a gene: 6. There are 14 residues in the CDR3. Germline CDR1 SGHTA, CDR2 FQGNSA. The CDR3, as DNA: TGTGCCAGCAGCGCAAGACAGGGGGCGGATGGCTACACCTTC. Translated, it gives CASSARQGADGYTF.

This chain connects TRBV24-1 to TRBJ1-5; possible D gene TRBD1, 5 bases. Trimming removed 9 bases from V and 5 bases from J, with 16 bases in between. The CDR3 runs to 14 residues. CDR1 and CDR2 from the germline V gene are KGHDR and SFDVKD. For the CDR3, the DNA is TGTGCCACCCAGTCTACAGGAGCCGATCAGCCCCAGCATTTT. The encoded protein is CATQSTGADQPQHF.

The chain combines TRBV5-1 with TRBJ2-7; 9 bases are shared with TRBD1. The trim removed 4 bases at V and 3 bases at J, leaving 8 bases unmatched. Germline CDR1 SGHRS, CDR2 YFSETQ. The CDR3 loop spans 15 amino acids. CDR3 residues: CASSRTTGGNYEQYF. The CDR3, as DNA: TGCGCCAGCAGCCGGACGACAGGGGGGAACTACGAGCAGTACTTC.

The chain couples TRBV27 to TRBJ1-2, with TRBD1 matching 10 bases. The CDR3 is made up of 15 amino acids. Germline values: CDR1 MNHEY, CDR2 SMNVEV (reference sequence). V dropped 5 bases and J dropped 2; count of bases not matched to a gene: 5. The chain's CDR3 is CASSPGQGGNYGYTF. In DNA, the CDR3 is TGTGCCAGCAGTCCCGGACAGGGGGGGAACTATGGCTACACCTTC.

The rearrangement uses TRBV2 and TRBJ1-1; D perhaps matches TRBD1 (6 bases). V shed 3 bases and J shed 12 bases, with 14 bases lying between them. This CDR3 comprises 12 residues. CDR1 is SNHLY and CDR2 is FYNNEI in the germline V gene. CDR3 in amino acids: CASSDSGQLSFF. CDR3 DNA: TGTGCCAGCAGTGACTCGGGACAACTCTCTTTCTTT.

The CDR3 nucleotides are TGTGCCAGCAGCTCACCGGGACTGGGCTATGGCTACACCTTC. Encoded protein: CASSSPGLGYGYTF. The V gene is TRBV5-4, the J gene TRBJ1-2; tentative D call: TRBD1 (5 bases). CDR3 length: 14 amino acids. Germline loops: CDR1 SGHNT, CDR2 YYREEE (reference sequence). V was cut by 3 bases and J by 4 bases, with 13 bases left in between. The whole variable domain, filled in from reference TRBV5-4 and TRBJ1-2, reads ETGVTQSPTHLIKTRGQQVTLRCSSQSGHNTVSWYQQALGQGPQFIFQYYREEENGRGNFPPRFSGLQFPNYSSELNVNALELDDSALYLCASSSPGLGYGYTFGSGTRLTVV.

CDR3 in DNA: TGTGCCAGCAGCCGCCGGGACAGGGGGCCTGGCTACACCTTC. It yields the protein CASSRRDRGPGYTF. The chain has TRBV14 and TRBJ1-2; 12 bases map to TRBD1. CDR1 and CDR2 from the germline V gene are SGHDN and FVKESK. The length of the CDR3 is 14 residues. V lost 4 bases and J lost 7; bases outside the gene matches: 4.

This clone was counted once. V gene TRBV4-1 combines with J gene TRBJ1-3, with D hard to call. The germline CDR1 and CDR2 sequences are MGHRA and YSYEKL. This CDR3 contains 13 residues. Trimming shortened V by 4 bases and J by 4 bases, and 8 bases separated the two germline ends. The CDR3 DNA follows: TGCGCCAGCAGCCGACCCGGGGGAAACACCATATATTTT. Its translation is CASSRPGGNTIYF.

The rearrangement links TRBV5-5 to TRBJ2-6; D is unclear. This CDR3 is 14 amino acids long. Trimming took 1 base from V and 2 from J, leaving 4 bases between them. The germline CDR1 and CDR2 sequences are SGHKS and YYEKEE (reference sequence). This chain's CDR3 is CASSLTAGANVLTF. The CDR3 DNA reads TGTGCCAGCAGCTTGACGGCTGGGGCCAACGTCCTGACTTTC.

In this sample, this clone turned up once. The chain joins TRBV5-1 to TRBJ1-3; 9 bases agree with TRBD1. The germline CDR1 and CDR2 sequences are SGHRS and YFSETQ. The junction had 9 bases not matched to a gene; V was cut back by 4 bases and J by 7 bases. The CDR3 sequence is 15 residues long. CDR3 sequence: CASSPSQGAGNTIYF. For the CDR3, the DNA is TGCGCCAGCAGCCCGTCACAGGGGGCAGGGAACACCATATATTTT.

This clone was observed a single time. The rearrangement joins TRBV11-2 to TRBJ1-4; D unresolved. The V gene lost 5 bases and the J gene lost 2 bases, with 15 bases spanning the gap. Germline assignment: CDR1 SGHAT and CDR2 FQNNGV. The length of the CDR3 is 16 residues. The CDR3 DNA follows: TGTGCCAGCAGCAAACAACTATGGGTGACTAATGAAAAACTGTTTTTT. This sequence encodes CASSKQLWVTNEKLFF.

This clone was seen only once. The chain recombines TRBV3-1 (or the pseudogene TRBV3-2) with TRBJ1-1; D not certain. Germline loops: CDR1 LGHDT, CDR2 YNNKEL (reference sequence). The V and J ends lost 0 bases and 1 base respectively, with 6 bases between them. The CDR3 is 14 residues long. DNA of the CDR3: TGTGCCAGCAGCCAAGATAGAGAGAACACTGAAGCTTTCTTT. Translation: CASSQDRENTEAFF.

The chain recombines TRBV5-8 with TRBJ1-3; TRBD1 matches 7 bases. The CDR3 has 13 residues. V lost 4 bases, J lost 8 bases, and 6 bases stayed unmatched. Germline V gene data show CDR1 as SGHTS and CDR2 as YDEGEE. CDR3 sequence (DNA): TGTGCCAGCAGCAGAGGGGGCCGGGACACCATATATTTT. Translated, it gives CASSRGGRDTIYF.

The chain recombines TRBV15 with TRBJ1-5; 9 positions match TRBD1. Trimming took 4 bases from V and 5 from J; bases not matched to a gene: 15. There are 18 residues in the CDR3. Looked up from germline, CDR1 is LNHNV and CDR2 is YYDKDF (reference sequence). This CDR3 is CATSTRENRGPIDQPQHF. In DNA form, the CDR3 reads TGTGCCACCAGCACCCGGGAAAACAGGGGGCCGATAGATCAGCCCCAGCATTTT.

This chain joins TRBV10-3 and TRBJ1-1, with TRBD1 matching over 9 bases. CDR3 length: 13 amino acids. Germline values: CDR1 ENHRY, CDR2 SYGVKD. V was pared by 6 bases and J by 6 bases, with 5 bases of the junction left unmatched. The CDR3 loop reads CAIRGTGIAEAFF. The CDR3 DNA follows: TGTGCCATCAGGGGGACAGGGATCGCTGAAGCTTTCTTT.

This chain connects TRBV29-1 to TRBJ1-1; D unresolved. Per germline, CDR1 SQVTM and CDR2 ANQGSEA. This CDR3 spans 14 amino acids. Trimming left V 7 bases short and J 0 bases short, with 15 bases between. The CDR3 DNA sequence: TGCAGCGCGGCGATACAGTCATTGAACACTGAAGCTTTCTTT. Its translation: CSAAIQSLNTEAFF.

The CDR3 spells CASSLGQRTNQPQHF. The CDR3 region has the DNA TGTGCCAGCAGCTTGGGACAGCGTACAAATCAGCCCCAGCATTTT. The rearrangement uses TRBV5-6 and TRBJ1-5, with D maybe TRBD1 (5 bases). Trimming took off 0 bases at V and 4 bases at J, with 11 bases between the two ends. Germline V gene sequence: CDR1 SGHDT, CDR2 YYEEEE. CDR3 length: 15 amino acids.

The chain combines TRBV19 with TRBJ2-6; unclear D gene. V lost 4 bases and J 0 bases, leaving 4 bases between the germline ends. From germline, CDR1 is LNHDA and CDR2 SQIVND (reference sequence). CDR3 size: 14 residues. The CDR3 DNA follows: TGTGCCAGTAGTAGCTACTCTGGGGCCAACGTCCTGACTTTC. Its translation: CASSSYSGANVLTF.

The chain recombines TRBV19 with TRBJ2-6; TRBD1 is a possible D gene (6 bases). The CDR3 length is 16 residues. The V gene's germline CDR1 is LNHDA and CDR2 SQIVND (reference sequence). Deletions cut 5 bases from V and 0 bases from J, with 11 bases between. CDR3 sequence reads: CASSSDSLSGANVLTF. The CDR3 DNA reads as TGTGCCAGTAGTTCGGACAGCCTCTCTGGGGCCAACGTCCTGACTTTC. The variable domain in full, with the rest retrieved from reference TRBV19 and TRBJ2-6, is DGGITQSPKYLFRKEGQNVTLSCEQNLNHDAMYWYRQDPGQGLRLIYYSQIVNDFQKGDIAEGYSVSREKKESFPLTVTSAQKNPTAFYLCASSSDSLSGANVLTFGAGSRLTVL.